This entry lists 2 T cell receptor beta chains sequenced from one sample in a study of T cell responses to AZD1222 COVID-19 vaccine. Measured with immunoSEQ multiplex PCR; TCRdb has only the in-frame clones, and not every one. Of about 130,000 clones listed, roughly 87% are singletons. Here the sequenced sample was peripheral blood, taken on day 0 of MenACWY control vaccination. The receptors here all came from an adult in good health.

The chain has TRBV7-8 and TRBJ1-1; D unresolved. V lost 1 base to trimming and J lost 2 bases, with 8 bases between them. The germline gives CDR1 SGHVS, CDR2 FQNEAQ. The CDR3 totals 14 residues. CDR3 DNA sequence: TGTGCCAGCAGCTTAGAAGGGCGAAACACTGAAGCTTTCTTT. It encodes CASSLEGRNTEAFF.

V and J are TRBV25-1 and TRBJ1-3; TRBD1 matches 8 bases. Losses at the gene ends were 5 bases for V and 3 bases for J; bases not matched to a gene: 6. There are 15 residues in the CDR3. Looked up from germline, CDR1 is MGHDK and CDR2 is SYGVNS. The chain's CDR3 is CASSQGQGDGNTIYF. The CDR3 bases are TGTGCCAGCAGTCAAGGACAGGGTGATGGAAACACCATATATTTT.